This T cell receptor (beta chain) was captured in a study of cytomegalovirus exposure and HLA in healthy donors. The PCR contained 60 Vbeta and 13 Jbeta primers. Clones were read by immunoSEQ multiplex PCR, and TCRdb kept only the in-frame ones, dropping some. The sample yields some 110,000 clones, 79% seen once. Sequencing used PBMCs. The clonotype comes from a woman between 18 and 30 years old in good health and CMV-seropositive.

CDR3 DNA: TGTGCCAGCAGCTCACAACCGGGACAGGCGAACACTGAAGCTTTCTTT. This gives the protein CASSSQPGQANTEAFF. This sequence joins TRBV7-3 and TRBJ1-1; 8 bases match TRBD1. Germline CDR1 and CDR2: SGHTA and FQGTGA. V lost 4 bases to trimming and J lost 1 base; unmatched junction nucleotides: 8. The CDR3 sequence is 16 residues long.